This entry lists 26 T cell receptor beta chains sequenced from one sample in a study of cytomegalovirus exposure and HLA in healthy donors. The PCR had 60 Vbeta and 13 Jbeta primers. Data came from immunoSEQ multiplex PCR; TCRdb stores just in-frame clones and leaves some out. Here the sample spans about 190,000 clones, approximately 70% being singletons. The sequencing input was PBMCs. Every receptor here comes from a woman aged 25 to 39 in good health and CMV-seropositive.

The rearrangement joins TRBV27 to TRBJ2-7; 7 nucleotides match TRBD2. This CDR3 is 13 amino acids long. Germline CDR1 MNHEY, CDR2 SMNVEV (reference sequence). Trimming removed 0 bases from V and 13 bases from J; junction bases left unmatched: 9. The CDR3 here is CASSLSGGRAGYF. CDR3 in DNA: TGTGCCAGCAGTTTATCGGGGGGGAGGGCCGGTTACTTC.

V is TRBV7-6 and J is TRBJ1-1; D gene uncertain. This CDR3 has 15 amino acids. Looked up from germline, CDR1 is SGHVS and CDR2 is FNYEAQ. V was trimmed by 2 bases and J by 1 base, leaving 11 bases between them. The CDR3 coding sequence is TGTGCCAGCAGCTTACATCCAGGCCCGAACACTGAAGCTTTCTTT. The encoded protein is CASSLHPGPNTEAFF.

In this sample, this clone turned up once. The rearrangement uses TRBV20-1 and TRBJ2-3; D gene ambiguous. There are 11 residues in the CDR3. With 1 base removed from V and 12 bases from J, the gap between germline ends came to 11 bases. The germline gives CDR1 DFQATT, CDR2 SNEGSKA (reference sequence). This CDR3 reads CSARVRYSQYF. CDR3 DNA: TGCAGTGCTAGAGTAAGGTACAGTCAGTATTTT.

V gene TRBV28 combines with J gene TRBJ2-1; a weak D match, TRBD1 (6 bases). The length of the CDR3 is 14 residues. Trimming stripped 5 bases from V and 4 bases from J, with 12 bases between. Germline-derived CDR1 and CDR2 are MDHEN and SYDVKM. This chain's CDR3 is CASSRAGEYNEQFF. CDR3 nucleotide sequence: TGTGCCAGCAGTCGAGCAGGGGAATACAATGAGCAGTTCTTC.

For the CDR3, the DNA is TGTGCCAGCATACCACCGGGACAGGGTTCAGATACGCAGTATTTT. Translated, it gives CASIPPGQGSDTQYF. The rearrangement uses TRBV27 and TRBJ2-3; TRBD1 aligns across 9 bases. The CDR3 sequence is 15 residues long. CDR1 is MNHEY and CDR2 is SMNVEV in the germline V gene (reference sequence). V trimming: 7 bases; J trimming: 4 bases; junction bases outside the gene matches: 9.

The chain combines TRBV6-5 with TRBJ2-7; D might be TRBD2 (6 bases). V was shortened by 8 bases and J by 4 bases, with 9 bases between the two germline ends. CDR1 is MNHEY, CDR2 SVGAGI, per germline. CDR3 size: 11 residues. This CDR3 is CASGSGYEQYF. The DNA of the CDR3 is TGTGCCAGCGGTAGCGGATACGAGCAGTACTTC.

As concerns this clone: One end of the junction fails to match germline, which may point to a read error. The chain couples TRBV6-4 to TRBJ1-1; D perhaps matches TRBD1 (5 bases). The CDR3 extends over 14 amino acids. Germline CDR1 reads MRHNA; CDR2 reads SNTAGT. DNA for the CDR3: TGTGCCAGCAGTGACGCGGCAGGGAACGCTGAAGCTTTCTTT. This translates into CASSDAAGNAEAFF.

V usage is TRBV7-9 and J usage is TRBJ1-5, with a possible D match to TRBD1 (6 bases). Trimming took 5 bases from V and 2 from J, leaving 10 bases between them. CDR3 length equals 14 residues. The germline V gene has CDR1 SEHNR and CDR2 FQNEAQ (reference sequence). The CDR3 region has the DNA TGTGCCAGCAGCCCCAGGGGAGGCAATCAGCCCCAGCATTTT. Translated: CASSPRGGNQPQHF.

The V and J genes are TRBV14 and TRBJ1-1; D remains unclear. V lost 3 bases, J lost 1 base, and 12 bases lay in between. Germline-derived CDR1 and CDR2 are SGHDN and FVKESK. This CDR3 spans 15 amino acids. The CDR3 region is CASSHRGGPNTEAFF. CDR3 DNA: TGTGCCAGCAGCCACCGAGGTGGTCCGAACACTGAAGCTTTCTTT.

The V and J genes are TRBV6-1 and TRBJ2-7, with D possibly matching TRBD2 (5 bases). Per germline, CDR1 MNHNS and CDR2 SASEGT. This CDR3 spans 15 amino acids. Between the trimmed V and J ends, which lost 5 bases and 3 bases, there was a span of 17 bases. The CDR3 is CASSRDRADFYEQYF. CDR3 DNA: TGTGCCAGCAGTCGGGATAGGGCAGACTTCTACGAGCAGTACTTC.

This clone was counted between two and nine times. The J gene is TRBJ2-5, the V gene TRBV11-2; D may be TRBD1 (6 bases). The DNA end is more similar to TRBJ2-7, so the J call may be wrong. This CDR3 is 15 amino acids long. Germline V gene data show CDR1 as SGHAT and CDR2 as FQNNGV. The CDR3 nucleotides are TGTGCCAGCAGATCTATAAAACAGGGCTCCTACGAGCAGTACTTC. Its translation is CASRSIKQGSYEQYF.

This clone was detected a few times. This chain joins TRBV28 and TRBJ1-4; D call uncertain. CDR3 size: 12 residues. The V and J ends lost 8 bases and 6 bases respectively, with 10 bases between them. The germline gives CDR1 MDHEN, CDR2 SYDVKM. The CDR3 bases are TGTGCCAGCGAGAGAGGAGATGAAAAACTGTTTTTT. Its protein is CASERGDEKLFF.

V and J are TRBV5-1 and TRBJ2-3, with 9 bases that match TRBD2. J was trimmed by 6 bases and V by 1 base; bases with no gene match: 6. Germline lookup yields CDR1 SGHRS and CDR2 YFSETQ. The CDR3 has 15 amino acids. CDR3 in DNA: TGCGCCAGCAGCTTGTCTCTAGCGGGGAGGGATACGCAGTATTTT. It codes for CASSLSLAGRDTQYF. Full variable domain (outside the CDR3, taken from reference TRBV5-1 and TRBJ2-3): KAGVTQTPRYLIKTRGQQVTLSCSPISGHRSVSWYQQTPGQGLQFLFEYFSETQRNKGNFPGRFSGRQFSNSRSEMNVSTLELGDSALYLCASSLSLAGRDTQYFGPGTRLTVL.

The rearrangement uses TRBV13 and TRBJ2-4; TRBD2 matches at 7 bases. Germline V CDR1 and CDR2: PRHDT, FYEKMQ (reference sequence). This CDR3 spans 15 amino acids. V was clipped by 5 bases and J by 3 bases; unmatched bases: 7. The CDR3 region is CASSLGGDGKNIQYF. The CDR3 nucleotides read TGTGCCAGCAGCCTGGGAGGGGATGGCAAAAACATTCAGTACTTC. Together with reference TRBV13 and TRBJ2-4, the CDR3 gives the full variable domain: AAGVIQSPRHLIKEKRETATLKCYPIPRHDTVYWYQQGPGQDPQFLISFYEKMQSDKGSIPDRFSAQQFSDYHSELNMSSLELGDSALYFCASSLGGDGKNIQYFGAGTRLSVL.

This clone was seen just once. V is TRBV18 and J is TRBJ1-1, with D maybe TRBD1 (6 bases). The germline V and J ends were trimmed by 3 bases and 1 base, with 18 bases remaining between them. The CDR3 has 17 residues. Germline V lookup: CDR1 KGHSH, CDR2 LQKENI. The CDR3 loop reads CASSPVGGPSGNTEAFF. In DNA, the CDR3 is TGTGCCAGCTCACCCGTCGGGGGGCCCTCCGGGAACACTGAAGCTTTCTTT.

This clone has just one count. The chain links TRBV20-1 to TRBJ2-1, with TRBD1 identical over 7 bases. This CDR3 has 11 residues. V lost 6 bases, J lost 4 bases, and 0 bases stayed unmatched. Per the germline V gene, CDR1 is DFQATT and CDR2 is SNEGSKA (reference sequence). CDR3 coding DNA: TGCAGTGCGGACAGGTACAATGAGCAGTTCTTC. Translating gives CSADRYNEQFF.

The chain links TRBV6-1 to TRBJ1-6; D gene uncertain. Trimming removed 6 bases at V and 9 bases at J, with 12 bases between. CDR3 size: 13 residues. Per germline, CDR1 MNHNS and CDR2 SASEGT. CDR3 region: CASRDLLSSPLHF. CDR3 nucleotides: TGTGCCAGCAGGGACTTACTTAGTTCACCCCTCCACTTT.

The chain employs TRBV6-4 and TRBJ2-5; 8 bases agree with TRBD2. J was trimmed by 5 bases and V by 6 bases; bases with no gene match: 5. Germline CDR1 reads MRHNA; CDR2 reads SNTAGT. CDR3 length: 13 amino acids. The CDR3 loop is CASSQRESETQYF. CDR3 coding DNA: TGTGCCAGCAGCCAGCGGGAGTCTGAGACCCAGTACTTC.

The chain employs TRBV18 and TRBJ2-2, with TRBD2 matching over 10 bases. The germline CDR1 and CDR2 sequences are KGHSH and LQKENI. V shed 3 bases, J shed 6 bases, and the junction held 4 bases outside the gene matches. This CDR3 region has 15 residues. Here the CDR3 reads CASSPPSGRPGELFF. In nucleotides, the CDR3 is TGTGCCAGCTCACCCCCTAGCGGGAGACCCGGGGAGCTGTTTTTT.

This clone was found once. The chain joins TRBV5-6 to TRBJ2-7; 7 bases fit TRBD2. J was trimmed by 2 bases and V by 3 bases; bases with no gene match: 2. CDR1 is SGHDT and CDR2 is YYEEEE in the germline V gene. The CDR3 is made up of 13 amino acids. The CDR3 is CASSSGLAYEQYF. The CDR3 DNA sequence: TGTGCCAGCAGCTCCGGACTAGCCTACGAGCAGTACTTC.

The sample holds a few counts of this clone. V usage is TRBV2 and J usage is TRBJ2-2, with 8 bases identical to TRBD2. The CDR3 is 16 amino acids. Unmatched junction bases numbered 10, after V lost 5 bases and J lost 5 bases. Looked up from germline, CDR1 is SNHLY and CDR2 is FYNNEI. CDR3 sequence reads: CASSKPSGLRTGELFF. DNA of the CDR3: TGTGCCAGCAGTAAGCCTAGCGGGCTACGGACCGGGGAGCTGTTTTTT.

The chain employs TRBV7-2 and TRBJ1-5; D is unresolved. V lost 4 bases and J lost 4, with 8 bases in between. Germline V gives CDR1 SGHTA, CDR2 FQGNSA. The CDR3 runs 13 residues. CDR3 sequence reads: CASSSWANQPQHF. DNA of the CDR3: TGTGCCAGCAGCTCGTGGGCTAATCAGCCCCAGCATTTT.

This chain uses TRBV28 with TRBJ1-1; 9 nucleotides match TRBD1. Trimming removed 6 bases from V and 4 bases from J; junction bases left unmatched: 9. Germline V gives CDR1 MDHEN, CDR2 SYDVKM. The CDR3 extends over 15 amino acids. The CDR3 sequence is CASSTIATGGTEAFF. DNA of the CDR3: TGTGCCAGCAGCACGATCGCGACAGGGGGCACTGAAGCTTTCTTT.

The chain couples TRBV6-5 to TRBJ1-3; the D gene is possibly TRBD1 (6 bases). The germline gives CDR1 MNHEY, CDR2 SVGAGI. V dropped 6 bases and J dropped 0 bases, with 12 bases sitting between them. This CDR3 contains 15 residues. The CDR3 DNA follows: TGTGCCAGCAGCGGGACACCTCGCTCTGGAAACACCATATATTTT. It encodes CASSGTPRSGNTIYF.

This clone was seen just once. The chain is built from TRBV5-1 and TRBJ1-1; possible D gene TRBD1, 5 bases. In germline, CDR1 is SGHRS, CDR2 YFSETQ. The CDR3 contains 15 residues. Deletions cut 4 bases from V and 2 bases from J, with 15 bases between. The CDR3 DNA reads as TGCGCCAGCAGCCCTAGAATTGGGACTAACACTGAAGCTTTCTTT. Protein: CASSPRIGTNTEAFF.

This rearrangement joins TRBV7-9 to TRBJ2-7; TRBD2 might be the D (6 bases). This CDR3 region has 15 residues. V was shortened by 1 base and J by 2 bases, with 12 bases between the two germline ends. Germline V gives CDR1 SEHNR, CDR2 FQNEAQ (reference sequence). The CDR3 here is CASSLGGNIPYEQYF. Written as DNA, the CDR3 is TGTGCCAGCAGCTTAGGCGGGAACATACCCTACGAGCAGTACTTC. The full variable domain, with the rest looked up from reference TRBV7-9 and TRBJ2-7, is DTGVSQNPRHKITKRGQNVTFRCDPISEHNRLYWYRQTLGQGPEFLTYFQNEAQLEKSRLLSDRFSAERPKGSFSTLEIQRTEQGDSAMYLCASSLGGNIPYEQYFGPGTRLTVT.